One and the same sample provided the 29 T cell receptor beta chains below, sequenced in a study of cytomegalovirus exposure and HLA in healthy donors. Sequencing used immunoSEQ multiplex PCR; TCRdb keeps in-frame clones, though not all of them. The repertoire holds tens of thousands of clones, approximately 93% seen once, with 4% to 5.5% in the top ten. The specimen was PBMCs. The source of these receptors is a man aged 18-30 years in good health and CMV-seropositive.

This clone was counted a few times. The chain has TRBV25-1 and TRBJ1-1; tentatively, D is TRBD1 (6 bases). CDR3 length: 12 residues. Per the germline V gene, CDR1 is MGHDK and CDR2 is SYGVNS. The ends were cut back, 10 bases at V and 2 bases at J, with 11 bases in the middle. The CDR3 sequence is CATQGGNTEAFF. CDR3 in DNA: TGTGCCACTCAAGGGGGAAACACTGAAGCTTTCTTT.

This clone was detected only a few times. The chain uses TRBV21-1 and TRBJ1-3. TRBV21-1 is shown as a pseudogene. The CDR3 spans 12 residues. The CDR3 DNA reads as TGTGCCAGCAGCTCCGAGGGAAACACCATATATTTT. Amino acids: CASSSEGNTIYF.

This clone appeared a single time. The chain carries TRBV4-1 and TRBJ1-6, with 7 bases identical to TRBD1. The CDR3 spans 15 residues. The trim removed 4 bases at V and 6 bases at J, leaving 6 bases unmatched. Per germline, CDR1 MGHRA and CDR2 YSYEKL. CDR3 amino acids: CASSPEGAFNSPLHF. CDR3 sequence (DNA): TGCGCCAGCAGCCCAGAGGGGGCATTTAATTCACCCCTCCACTTT.

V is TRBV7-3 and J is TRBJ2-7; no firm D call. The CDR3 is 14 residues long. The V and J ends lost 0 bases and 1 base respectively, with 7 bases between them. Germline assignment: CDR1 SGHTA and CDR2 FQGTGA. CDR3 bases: TGTGCCAGCAGCTTAACTTCAGGTTCCTACGAGCAGTACTTC. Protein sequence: CASSLTSGSYEQYF.

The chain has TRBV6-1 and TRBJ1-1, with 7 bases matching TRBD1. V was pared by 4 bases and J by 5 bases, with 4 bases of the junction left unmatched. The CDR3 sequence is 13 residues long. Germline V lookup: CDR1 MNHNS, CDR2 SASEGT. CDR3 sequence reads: CASSGQGMTEAFF. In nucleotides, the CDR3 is TGTGCCAGCAGTGGACAGGGAATGACTGAAGCTTTCTTT.

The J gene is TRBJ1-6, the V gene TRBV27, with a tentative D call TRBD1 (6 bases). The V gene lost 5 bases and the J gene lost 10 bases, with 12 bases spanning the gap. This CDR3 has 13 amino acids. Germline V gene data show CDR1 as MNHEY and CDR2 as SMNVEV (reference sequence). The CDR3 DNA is TGTGCCAGCAGTATCACAGGGTCATCACCCCTCCACTTT. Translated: CASSITGSSPLHF.

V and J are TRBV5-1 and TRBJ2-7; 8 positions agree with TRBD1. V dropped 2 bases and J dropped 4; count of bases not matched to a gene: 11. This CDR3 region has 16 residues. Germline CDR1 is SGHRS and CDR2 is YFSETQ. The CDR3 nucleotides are TGCGCCAGCAGCTTCGTACCCGGACAGGGTCTATACGAGCAGTACTTC. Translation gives CASSFVPGQGLYEQYF. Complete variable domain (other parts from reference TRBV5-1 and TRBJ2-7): KAGVTQTPRYLIKTRGQQVTLSCSPISGHRSVSWYQQTPGQGLQFLFEYFSETQRNKGNFPGRFSGRQFSNSRSEMNVSTLELGDSALYLCASSFVPGQGLYEQYFGPGTRLTVT.

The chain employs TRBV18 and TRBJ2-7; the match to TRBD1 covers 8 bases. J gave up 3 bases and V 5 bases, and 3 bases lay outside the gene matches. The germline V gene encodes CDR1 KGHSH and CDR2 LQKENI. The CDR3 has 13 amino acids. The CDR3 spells CASSTGQVYEQYF. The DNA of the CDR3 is TGTGCCAGCTCAACGGGACAGGTCTACGAGCAGTACTTC.

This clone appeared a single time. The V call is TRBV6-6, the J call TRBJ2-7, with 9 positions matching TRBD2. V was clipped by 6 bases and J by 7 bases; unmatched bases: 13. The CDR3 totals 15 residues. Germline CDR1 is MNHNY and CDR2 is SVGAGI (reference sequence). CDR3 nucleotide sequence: TGTGCCAGCAGCCCCCTCGAGCGGGAGGTCGAAGAGCAGTACTTC. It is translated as CASSPLEREVEEQYF.

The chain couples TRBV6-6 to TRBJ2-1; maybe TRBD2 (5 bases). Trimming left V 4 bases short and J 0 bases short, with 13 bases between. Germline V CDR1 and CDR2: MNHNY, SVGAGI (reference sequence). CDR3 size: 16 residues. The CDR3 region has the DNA TGTGCCAGCAGTTCGTTTGGTACTAGCTCCTACAATGAGCAGTTCTTC. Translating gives CASSSFGTSSYNEQFF.

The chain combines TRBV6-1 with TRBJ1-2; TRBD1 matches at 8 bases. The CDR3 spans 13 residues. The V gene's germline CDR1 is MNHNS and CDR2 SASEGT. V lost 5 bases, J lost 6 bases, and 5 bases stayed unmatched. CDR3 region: CASSLGQEHGYTF. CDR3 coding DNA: TGTGCCAGCAGTTTGGGACAGGAACATGGCTACACCTTC.

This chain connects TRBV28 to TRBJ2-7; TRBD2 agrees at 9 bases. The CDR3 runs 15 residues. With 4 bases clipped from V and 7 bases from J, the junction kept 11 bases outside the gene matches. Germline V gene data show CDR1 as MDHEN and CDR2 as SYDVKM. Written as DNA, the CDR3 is TGTGCCAGCAGTTCCGGGACTAGCAATGTCGAAGAGCAGTACTTC. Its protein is CASSSGTSNVEEQYF.

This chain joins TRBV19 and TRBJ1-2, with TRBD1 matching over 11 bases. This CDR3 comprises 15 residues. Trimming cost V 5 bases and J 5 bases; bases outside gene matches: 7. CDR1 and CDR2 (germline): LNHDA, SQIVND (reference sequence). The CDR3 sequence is CASSFWTGGEYGYTF. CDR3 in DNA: TGTGCCAGTAGTTTCTGGACAGGGGGCGAGTATGGCTACACCTTC.

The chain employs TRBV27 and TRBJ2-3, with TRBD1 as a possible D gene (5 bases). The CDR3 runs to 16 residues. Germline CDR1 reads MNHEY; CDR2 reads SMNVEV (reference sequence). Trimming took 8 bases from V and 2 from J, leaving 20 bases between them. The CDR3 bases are TGTGCCAGCCAACCCCTCCACAGGATTAACACAGATACGCAGTATTTT. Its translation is CASQPLHRINTDTQYF.

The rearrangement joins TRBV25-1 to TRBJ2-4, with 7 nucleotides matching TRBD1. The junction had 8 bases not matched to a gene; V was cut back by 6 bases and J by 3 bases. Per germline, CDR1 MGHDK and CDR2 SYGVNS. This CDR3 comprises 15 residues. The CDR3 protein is CASRSGDSRKNIQYF. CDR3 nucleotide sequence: TGTGCCAGCAGGTCAGGGGACAGCCGCAAAAACATTCAGTACTTC.

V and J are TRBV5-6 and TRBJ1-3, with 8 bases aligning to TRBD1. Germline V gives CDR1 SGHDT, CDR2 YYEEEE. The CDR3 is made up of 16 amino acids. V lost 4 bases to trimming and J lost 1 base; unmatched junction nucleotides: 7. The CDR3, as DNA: TGTGCCAGCAGCATCACAGGGGGGCAATCTGGAAACACCATATATTTT. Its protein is CASSITGGQSGNTIYF.

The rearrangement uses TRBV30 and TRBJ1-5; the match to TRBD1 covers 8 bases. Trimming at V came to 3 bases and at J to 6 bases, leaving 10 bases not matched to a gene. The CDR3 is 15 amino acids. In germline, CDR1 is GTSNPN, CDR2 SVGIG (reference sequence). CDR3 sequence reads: CAWSRTAGGTQPQHF. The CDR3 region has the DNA TGTGCCTGGAGCCGGACAGCAGGGGGCACTCAGCCCCAGCATTTT.

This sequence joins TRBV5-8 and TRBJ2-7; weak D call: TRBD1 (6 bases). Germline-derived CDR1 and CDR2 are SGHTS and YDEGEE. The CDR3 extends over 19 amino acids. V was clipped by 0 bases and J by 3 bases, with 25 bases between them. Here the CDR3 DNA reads TGTGCCAGCAGCTTGGAACCGGACAGAGCTTATTTTCCGAACTACGAGCAGTACTTC. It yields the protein CASSLEPDRAYFPNYEQYF.

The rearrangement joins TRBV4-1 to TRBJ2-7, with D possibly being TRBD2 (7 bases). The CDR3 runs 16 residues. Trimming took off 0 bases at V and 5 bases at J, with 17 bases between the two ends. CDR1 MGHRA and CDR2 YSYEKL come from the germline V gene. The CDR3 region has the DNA TGCGCCAGCAGCCAAGATGCCCGGGGAGGGGGGAACGAGCAGTACTTC. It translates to CASSQDARGGGNEQYF.

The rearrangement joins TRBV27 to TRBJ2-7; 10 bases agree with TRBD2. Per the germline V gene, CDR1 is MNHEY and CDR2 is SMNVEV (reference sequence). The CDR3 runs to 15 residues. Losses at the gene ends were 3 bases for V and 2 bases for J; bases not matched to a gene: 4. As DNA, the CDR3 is TGTGCCAGCAGTTTCCGGACTAGCGGTGCCTACGAGCAGTACTTC. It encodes CASSFRTSGAYEQYF.

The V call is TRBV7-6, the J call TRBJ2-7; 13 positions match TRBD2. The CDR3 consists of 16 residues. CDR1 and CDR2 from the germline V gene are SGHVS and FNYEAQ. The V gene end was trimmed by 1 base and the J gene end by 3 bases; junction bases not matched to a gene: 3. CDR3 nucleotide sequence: TGTGCCAGCAGCTTAGGGACTAGCGGGAGTAACTACGAGCAGTACTTC. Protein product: CASSLGTSGSNYEQYF. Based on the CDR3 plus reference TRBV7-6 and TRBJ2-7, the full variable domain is GAGVSQSPRYKVTKRGQDVALRCDPISGHVSLYWYRQALGQGPEFLTYFNYEAQQDKSGLPNDRFSAERPEGSISTLTIQRTEQRDSAMYRCASSLGTSGSNYEQYFGPGTRLTVT.

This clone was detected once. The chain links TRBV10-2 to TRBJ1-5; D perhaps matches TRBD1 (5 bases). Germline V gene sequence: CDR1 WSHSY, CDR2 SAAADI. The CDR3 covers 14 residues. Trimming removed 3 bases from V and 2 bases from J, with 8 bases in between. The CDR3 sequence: CASSDPGGNQPQHF. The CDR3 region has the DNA TGCGCCAGCAGTGACCCGGGGGGCAATCAGCCCCAGCATTTT.

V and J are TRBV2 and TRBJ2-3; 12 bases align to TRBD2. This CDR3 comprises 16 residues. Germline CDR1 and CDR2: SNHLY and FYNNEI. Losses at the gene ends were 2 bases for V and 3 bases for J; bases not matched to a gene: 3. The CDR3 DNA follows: TGTGCCAGCAGTGAACGACTAGCGGGGGTGACAGATACGCAGTATTTT. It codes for CASSERLAGVTDTQYF.

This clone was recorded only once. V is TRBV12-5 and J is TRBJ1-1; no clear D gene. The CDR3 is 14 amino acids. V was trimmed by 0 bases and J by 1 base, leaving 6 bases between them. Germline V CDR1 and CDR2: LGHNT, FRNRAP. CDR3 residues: CASGLVPRNTEAFF. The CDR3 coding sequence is TGTGCTAGTGGTTTGGTACCGCGGAACACTGAAGCTTTCTTT.

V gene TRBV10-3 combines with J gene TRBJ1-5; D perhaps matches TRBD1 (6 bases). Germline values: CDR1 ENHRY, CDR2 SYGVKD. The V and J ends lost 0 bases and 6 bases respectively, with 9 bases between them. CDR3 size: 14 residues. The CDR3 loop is CAISESTDSQPQHF. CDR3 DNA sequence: TGTGCCATCAGTGAGTCGACGGACAGTCAGCCCCAGCATTTT.

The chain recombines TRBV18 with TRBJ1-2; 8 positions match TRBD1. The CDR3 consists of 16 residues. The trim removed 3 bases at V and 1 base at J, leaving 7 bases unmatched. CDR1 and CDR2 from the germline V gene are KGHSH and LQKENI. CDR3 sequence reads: CASSPYRGEINYGYTF. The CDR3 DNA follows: TGTGCCAGCTCACCGTACAGGGGGGAAATTAACTATGGCTACACCTTC. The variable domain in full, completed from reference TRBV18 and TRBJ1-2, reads NAGVMQNPRHLVRRRGQEARLRCSPMKGHSHVYWYRQLPEEGLKFMVYLQKENIIDESGMPKERFSAEFPKEGPSILRIQQVVRGDSAAYFCASSPYRGEINYGYTFGSGTRLTVV.

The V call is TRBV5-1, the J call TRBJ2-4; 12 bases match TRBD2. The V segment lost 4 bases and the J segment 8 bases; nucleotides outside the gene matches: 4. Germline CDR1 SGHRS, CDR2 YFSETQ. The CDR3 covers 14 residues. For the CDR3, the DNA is TGCGCCAGCAGCCAAGGGACTAGCGGGTACATTCAGTACTTC. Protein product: CASSQGTSGYIQYF.

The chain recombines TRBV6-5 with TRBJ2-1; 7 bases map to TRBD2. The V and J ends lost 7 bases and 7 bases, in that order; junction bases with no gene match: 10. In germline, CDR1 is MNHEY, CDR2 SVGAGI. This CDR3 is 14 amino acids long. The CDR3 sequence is CASTSAGTLNEQFF. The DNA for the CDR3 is TGTGCCAGCACCTCAGCGGGGACGCTTAATGAGCAGTTCTTC.

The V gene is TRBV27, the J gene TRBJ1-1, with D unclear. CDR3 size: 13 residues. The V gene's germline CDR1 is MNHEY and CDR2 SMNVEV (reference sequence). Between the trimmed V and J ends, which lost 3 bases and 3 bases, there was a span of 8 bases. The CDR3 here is CASSFKRYTEAFF. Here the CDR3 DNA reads TGTGCCAGCAGTTTTAAGAGATACACTGAAGCTTTCTTT.